These 8 T cell receptor beta chains came from one sample sequenced in a study of blood T cells in healthy people across ages. Primed by a sample-barcoded 5' primer and a J-beta primer mix, a second PCR proceeded for 7 to 11 cycles. TCRdb recomputed calls from the 5' RACE reads with MiXCR, one row per CDR3 protein. The sample carries nearly 800,000 distinct CDR3 sequences, roughly three fifths recorded once. The sample was blood. All receptors come from a man aged 35 to 55 in good health.

This clonotype is labeled medium-sized (0.01 to 0.1%). The V and J genes are TRBV18 and TRBJ2-5; D call uncertain. The CDR3 runs 14 residues. Germline lookup yields CDR1 KGHSH and CDR2 LQKENI. Trimming removed 2 bases at V and 1 base at J, with 8 bases between. The CDR3, as DNA: TGTGCCAGCTCACCATATACAGCCCAAGAGACCCAGTACTTC. Translated: CASSPYTAQETQYF.

The chain is built from TRBV29-1 and TRBJ2-3, with a tentative D call TRBD2 (6 bases). Trimming removed 3 bases from V and 4 bases from J, with 14 bases in between. Germline loops: CDR1 SQVTM, CDR2 ANQGSEA. The CDR3 consists of 14 residues. The DNA of the CDR3 is TGCAGCGTTGAGGAGGGGAAAGTACCAGATACGCAGTATTTT. The encoded protein is CSVEEGKVPDTQYF.

In this sample, this clonotype turned up a few times. The chain has TRBV3-1 and TRBJ2-7; TRBD2 matches at 7 bases. This CDR3 is built from 13 residues. V was clipped by 4 bases and J by 3 bases; unmatched bases: 3. Germline CDR1 is LGHDT and CDR2 is YNNKEL (reference sequence). The CDR3 bases are TGTGCCAGCAGCCGGACTAGAGTCTACGAGCAGTACTTC. This gives the protein CASSRTRVYEQYF.

The chain joins TRBV12-3 or TRBV12-4 to TRBJ1-4, with 10 bases lining up with TRBD1. J lost 7 bases, V lost 5 bases, and 7 bases had no gene match. This CDR3 contains 15 residues. The CDR3 sequence is CASSKTGGAGEKLFF. Here the CDR3 DNA reads TGTGCCAGCAGTAAGACAGGGGGCGCGGGTGAAAAACTGTTTTTT.

This clonotype was detected once. One junction end does not reproduce the germline sequence, and a read error may be involved. This chain links TRBV29-1 with TRBJ2-3; perhaps TRBD2 as D (6 bases). Germline loops: CDR1 SQVTM, CDR2 ANQGSEA. The CDR3 is 15 amino acids. The CDR3 DNA sequence: TGCAGCGCGTGCCCTATAGCGGAGAACACAGATATGCAGTATTTT. It is translated as CSACPIAENTDMQYF.

The chain links TRBV3-1 to TRBJ2-7; D is possibly TRBD2 (6 bases). The CDR3 extends over 16 amino acids. From germline, CDR1 is LGHDT and CDR2 YNNKEL (reference sequence). The V end lost 0 bases, the J end lost 4 bases, and 16 bases lay between the germline ends. CDR3 sequence: CASSQDLASASYEQYF. The DNA for the CDR3 is TGTGCCAGCAGCCAAGATTTGGCTAGCGCATCATACGAGCAGTACTTC.

This clonotype has more than one count but fewer than ten. This chain uses TRBV7-3 with TRBJ2-3, with TRBD2 matching 8 bases. The CDR3 covers 15 residues. The V gene end was trimmed by 5 bases and the J gene end by 2 bases; junction bases not matched to a gene: 6. Germline assignment: CDR1 SGHTA and CDR2 FQGTGA. The CDR3 DNA sequence: TGTGCCAGCAGCCGCAACGGGGGGGCCACAGATACGCAGTATTTT. This translates into CASSRNGGATDTQYF. The complete variable domain, with remaining parts taken from reference TRBV7-3 and TRBJ2-3, reads GAGVSQTPSNKVTEKGKYVELRCDPISGHTALYWYRQSLGQGPEFLIYFQGTGAADDSGLPNDRFFAVRPEGSVSTLKIQRTERGDSAVYLCASSRNGGATDTQYFGPGTRLTVL.

The rearrangement uses TRBV7-2 and TRBJ2-3; no clear D gene. CDR1 is SGHTA and CDR2 is FQGNSA in the germline V gene. The CDR3 consists of 15 residues. Trimming took 1 base from V and 1 from J, leaving 9 bases between them. The CDR3 sequence is CASSLGPDRTDTQYF. DNA for the CDR3: TGTGCCAGCAGCTTAGGCCCGGATCGCACAGATACGCAGTATTTT.